The 17 T cell receptor beta chains below all came from one sample that was sequenced in a study of control samples from healthy donors and cancer patients. Sequencing was performed with immunoSEQ multiplex PCR; in TCRdb, only in-frame clones are kept and a portion is missing. Among about 120,000 clones listed, about nine tenths were seen once. The material sequenced was blood. These receptors all stem from a man aged 40-55 years in good health.

V is TRBV9 and J is TRBJ1-6, with 10 bases that match TRBD1. The germline CDR1 and CDR2 sequences are SGDLS and YYNGEE. After removal of 0 bases from V and 5 bases from J, the junction contained 5 bases not matched to a gene. The CDR3 extends over 17 amino acids. The CDR3 nucleotides read TGTGCCAGCAGCGTAGAGAGACAGGGGGCGCATAATTCACCCCTCCACTTT. This translates into CASSVERQGAHNSPLHF.

The chain has TRBV18 and TRBJ1-2, with 7 bases identical to TRBD1. From germline, CDR1 is KGHSH and CDR2 LQKENI. V lost 3 bases and J lost 3; bases outside the gene matches: 10. This CDR3 spans 16 amino acids. Written as DNA, the CDR3 is TGTGCCAGCTCACCGAATACAGGGGCGGATGACTATGGCTACACCTTC. Residues: CASSPNTGADDYGYTF.

This clone was counted once. The chain joins TRBV11-2 to TRBJ2-3; D call uncertain. Germline assignment: CDR1 SGHAT and CDR2 FQNNGV. V gave up 1 base and J gave up 2 bases, with 10 bases separating them. The CDR3 contains 15 residues. In nucleotides, the CDR3 is TGTGCCAGCAGCTTAGGTGTTGGGTTCACAGATACGCAGTATTTT. Encoded protein: CASSLGVGFTDTQYF.

This clone was recorded only once. The chain carries TRBV29-1 and TRBJ1-3, with 7 bases matching TRBD1. This CDR3 comprises 14 residues. Germline V lookup: CDR1 SQVTM, CDR2 ANQGSEA. Trimming at V came to 7 bases and at J to 3 bases, leaving 9 bases not matched to a gene. The CDR3 sequence: CSAREGARGNTIYF. DNA for the CDR3: TGCAGCGCGAGGGAGGGGGCGCGTGGAAACACCATATATTTT.

The V and J genes are TRBV3-1 (or the pseudogene TRBV3-2) and TRBJ1-6; D uncertain. Germline lookup yields CDR1 LGHDT and CDR2 YNNKEL (reference sequence). The CDR3 runs to 15 residues. Trimming stripped 4 bases from V and 0 bases from J, with 7 bases between. The CDR3 here is CASSRDSSYNSPLHF. CDR3 coding DNA: TGTGCCAGCAGCCGAGACTCCTCCTATAATTCACCCCTCCACTTT.

The chain is built from TRBV6-5 and TRBJ1-2; the D is unclear. V lost 0 bases, J lost 4 bases, and 12 bases lay in between. Germline lookup yields CDR1 MNHEY and CDR2 SVGAGI. This CDR3 has 15 amino acids. The CDR3 protein is CASSYSRGVAYGYTF. CDR3 nucleotide sequence: TGTGCCAGCAGTTACTCGAGAGGAGTAGCCTATGGCTACACCTTC.

By sample share, this clone is medium-sized. V gene TRBV2 combines with J gene TRBJ2-5, with no clear D. Trimming took 3 bases from V and 3 from J, leaving 5 bases between them. The CDR3 runs 12 residues. In germline, CDR1 is SNHLY, CDR2 FYNNEI. The CDR3 region has the DNA TGTGCCAGCAGTGATCGGGAAGAGACCCAGTACTTC. Protein: CASSDREETQYF.

The rearrangement links TRBV6-2 or TRBV6-3 to TRBJ1-1; TRBD1 matches at 10 bases. V dropped 4 bases and J dropped 0; count of bases not matched to a gene: 8. The CDR3 runs to 17 residues. CDR1 is MNHEY and CDR2 is SVGEGT in the germline V gene. Here the CDR3 reads CASSSADRGRMNTEAFF. CDR3 in DNA: TGTGCCAGCAGTTCCGCCGACAGGGGGCGAATGAACACTGAAGCTTTCTTT.

The chain recombines TRBV18 with TRBJ2-7; TRBD1 might be the D (5 bases). The germline V gene encodes CDR1 KGHSH and CDR2 LQKENI. V was trimmed by 1 base and J by 3 bases, leaving 13 bases between them. The CDR3 covers 15 residues. CDR3 residues: CASSPRQGVSYEQYF. The CDR3 nucleotides are TGTGCCAGCTCACCACGCCAGGGTGTAAGCTACGAGCAGTACTTC.

This clone was recorded only once. This chain joins TRBV19 and TRBJ1-5; D is unclear. The CDR3 consists of 12 residues. V lost 2 bases and J lost 6, with 5 bases in between. The germline CDR1 and CDR2 sequences are LNHDA and SQIVND (reference sequence). The CDR3 here is CASSISGQPQHF. In nucleotides, the CDR3 is TGTGCCAGTAGTATATCAGGTCAGCCCCAGCATTTT.

The chain employs TRBV4-1 and TRBJ1-2, with a tentative D call TRBD1 (5 bases). V dropped 0 bases and J dropped 4 bases, with 12 bases sitting between them. Germline V gene sequence: CDR1 MGHRA, CDR2 YSYEKL. The CDR3 has 15 amino acids. The CDR3 sequence: CASSQDWSGSYGYTF. The CDR3 DNA follows: TGCGCCAGCAGCCAAGATTGGTCAGGGTCCTATGGCTACACCTTC.

The chain uses TRBV30 and TRBJ2-2; D is unclear. Between the trimmed V and J ends, which lost 0 bases and 8 bases, there was a span of 10 bases. Per germline, CDR1 GTSNPN and CDR2 SVGIG (reference sequence). The CDR3 length is 13 residues. Written as DNA, the CDR3 is TGTGCCTGGAGTGTTCTGAGATCAGGGGAGCTGTTTTTT. It yields the protein CAWSVLRSGELFF.

This chain links TRBV5-1 with TRBJ2-3; a weak D match, TRBD1 (6 bases). The CDR3 runs 15 residues. The ends were cut back, 0 bases at V and 2 bases at J, with 10 bases in the middle. Germline CDR1 reads SGHRS; CDR2 reads YFSETQ. CDR3 bases: TGCGCCAGCAGCTTGGAGGGGGTAAACACAGATACGCAGTATTTT. It translates to CASSLEGVNTDTQYF.

This sequence joins TRBV28 and TRBJ2-6; D remains unclear. This CDR3 spans 14 amino acids. V gave up 6 bases and J gave up 1 base, with 7 bases separating them. The germline V gene encodes CDR1 MDHEN and CDR2 SYDVKM. This CDR3 reads CASRLRSGANVLTF. The DNA of the CDR3 is TGTGCCAGCAGACTCCGATCTGGGGCCAACGTCCTGACTTTC.

The chain carries TRBV10-3 and TRBJ1-2; possible D gene TRBD1, 5 bases. Germline assignment: CDR1 ENHRY and CDR2 SYGVKD. Trimming removed 5 bases from V and 1 base from J, with 11 bases in between. CDR3 length: 14 amino acids. CDR3 in amino acids: CAISPLTVNYGYTF. The CDR3 coding sequence is TGTGCCATCAGTCCCCTGACAGTTAACTATGGCTACACCTTC.

The J gene is TRBJ1-6, the V gene TRBV19; 12 bases are shared with TRBD1. The CDR3 is 16 amino acids. Trimming at V came to 4 bases and at J to 7 bases, leaving 5 bases not matched to a gene. Germline CDR1 and CDR2: LNHDA and SQIVND (reference sequence). As DNA, the CDR3 is TGTGCCAGTAGTAGCGGGACAGGGGGCGGGAATTCACCCCTCCACTTT. Amino acid sequence: CASSSGTGGGNSPLHF.

This clone was counted between two and nine times. This chain uses TRBV6-5 with TRBJ1-2; 8 nucleotides agree with TRBD1. This CDR3 spans 15 amino acids. After removal of 4 bases from V and 4 bases from J, the junction contained 8 bases not matched to a gene. Per germline, CDR1 MNHEY and CDR2 SVGAGI. CDR3: CASSSAGGGTYGYTF. Here the CDR3 DNA reads TGTGCCAGCAGTTCCGCAGGGGGCGGGACCTATGGCTACACCTTC.